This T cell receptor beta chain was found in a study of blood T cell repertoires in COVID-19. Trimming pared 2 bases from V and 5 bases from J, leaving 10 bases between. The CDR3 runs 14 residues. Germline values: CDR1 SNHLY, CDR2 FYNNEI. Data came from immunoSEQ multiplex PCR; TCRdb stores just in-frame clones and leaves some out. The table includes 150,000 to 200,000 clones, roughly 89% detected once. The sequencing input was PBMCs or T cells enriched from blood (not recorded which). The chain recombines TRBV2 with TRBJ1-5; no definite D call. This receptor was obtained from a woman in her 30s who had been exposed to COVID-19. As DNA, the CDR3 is TGTGCCAGCAGTGAACAAGGGAGGGATCAGCCCCAGCATTTT. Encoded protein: CASSEQGRDQPQHF.